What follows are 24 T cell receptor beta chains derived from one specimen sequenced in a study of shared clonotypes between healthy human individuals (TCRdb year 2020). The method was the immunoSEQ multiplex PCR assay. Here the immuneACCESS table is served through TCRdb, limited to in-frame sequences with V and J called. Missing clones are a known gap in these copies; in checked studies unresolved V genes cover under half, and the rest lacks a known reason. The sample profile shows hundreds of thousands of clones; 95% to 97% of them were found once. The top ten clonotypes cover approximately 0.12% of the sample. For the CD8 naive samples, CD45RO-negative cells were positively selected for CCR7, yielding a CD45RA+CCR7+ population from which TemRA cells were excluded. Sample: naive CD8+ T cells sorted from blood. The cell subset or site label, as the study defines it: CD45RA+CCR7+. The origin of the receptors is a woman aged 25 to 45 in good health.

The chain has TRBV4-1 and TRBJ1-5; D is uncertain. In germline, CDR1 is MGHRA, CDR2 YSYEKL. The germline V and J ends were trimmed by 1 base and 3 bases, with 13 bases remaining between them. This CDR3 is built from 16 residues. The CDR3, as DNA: TGCGCCAGCAGCCAAGCCCTTGGACGGATCAATCAGCCCCAGCATTTT. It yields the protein CASSQALGRINQPQHF.

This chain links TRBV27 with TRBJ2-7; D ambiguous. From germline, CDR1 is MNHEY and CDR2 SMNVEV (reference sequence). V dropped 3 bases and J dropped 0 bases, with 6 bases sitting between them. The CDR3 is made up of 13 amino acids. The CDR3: CASSFIFSYEQYF. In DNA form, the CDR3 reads TGTGCCAGCAGTTTCATATTCTCCTACGAGCAGTACTTC.

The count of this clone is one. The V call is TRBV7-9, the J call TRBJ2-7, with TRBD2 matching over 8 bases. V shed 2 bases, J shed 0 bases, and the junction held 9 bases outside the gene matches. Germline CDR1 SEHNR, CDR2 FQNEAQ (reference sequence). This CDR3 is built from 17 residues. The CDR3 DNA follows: TGTGCCAGCAGCTTATCGTCGGGCGGGAGGAGCTCCTACGAGCAGTACTTC. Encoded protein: CASSLSSGGRSSYEQYF.

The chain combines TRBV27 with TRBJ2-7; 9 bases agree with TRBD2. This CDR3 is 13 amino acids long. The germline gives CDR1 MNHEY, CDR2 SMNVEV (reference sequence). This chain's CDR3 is CAAAGGPHYEQYF. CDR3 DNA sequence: TGTGCAGCGGCGGGAGGGCCCCACTACGAGCAGTACTTC.

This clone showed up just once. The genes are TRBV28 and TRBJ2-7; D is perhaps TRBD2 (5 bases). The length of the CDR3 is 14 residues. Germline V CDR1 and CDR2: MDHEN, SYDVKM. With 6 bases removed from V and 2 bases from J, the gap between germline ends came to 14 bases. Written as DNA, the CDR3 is TGTGCCAGCAGACCGCGGGTCCTCACCTACGAGCAGTACTTC. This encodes CASRPRVLTYEQYF.

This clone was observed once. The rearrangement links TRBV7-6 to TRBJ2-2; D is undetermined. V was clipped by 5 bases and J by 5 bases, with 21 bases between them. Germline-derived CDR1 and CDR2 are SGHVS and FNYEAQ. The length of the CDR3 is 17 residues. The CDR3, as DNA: TGTGCCAGCAGCCCTCACTCTATCCCAGGTTCTACCGGGGAGCTGTTTTTT. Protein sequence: CASSPHSIPGSTGELFF. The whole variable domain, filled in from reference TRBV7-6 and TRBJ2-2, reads GAGVSQSPRYKVTKRGQDVALRCDPISGHVSLYWYRQALGQGPEFLTYFNYEAQQDKSGLPNDRFSAERPEGSISTLTIQRTEQRDSAMYRCASSPHSIPGSTGELFFGEGSRLTVL.

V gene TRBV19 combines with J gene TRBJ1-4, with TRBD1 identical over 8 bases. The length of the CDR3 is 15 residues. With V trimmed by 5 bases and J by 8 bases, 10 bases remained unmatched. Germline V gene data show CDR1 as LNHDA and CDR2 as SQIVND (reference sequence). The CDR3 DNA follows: TGTGCCAGTAGTCGATCGTCAGGGGGCCGGGAAAAACTGTTTTTT. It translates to CASSRSSGGREKLFF.

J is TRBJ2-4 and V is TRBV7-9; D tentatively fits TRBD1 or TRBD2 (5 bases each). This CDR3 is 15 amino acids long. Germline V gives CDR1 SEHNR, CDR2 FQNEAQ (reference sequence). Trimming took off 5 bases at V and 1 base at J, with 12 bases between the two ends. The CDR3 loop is CASSPGWGAKNIQYF. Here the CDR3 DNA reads TGTGCCAGCAGCCCGGGGTGGGGGGCCAAAAACATTCAGTACTTC.

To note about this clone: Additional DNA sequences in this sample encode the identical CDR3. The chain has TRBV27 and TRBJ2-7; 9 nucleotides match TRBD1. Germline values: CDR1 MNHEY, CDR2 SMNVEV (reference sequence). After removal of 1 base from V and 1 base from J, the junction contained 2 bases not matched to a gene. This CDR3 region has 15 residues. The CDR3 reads CASSLLGQGSYEQYF. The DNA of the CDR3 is TGTGCCAGCAGTTTATTGGGACAGGGTTCCTACGAGCAGTACTTC.

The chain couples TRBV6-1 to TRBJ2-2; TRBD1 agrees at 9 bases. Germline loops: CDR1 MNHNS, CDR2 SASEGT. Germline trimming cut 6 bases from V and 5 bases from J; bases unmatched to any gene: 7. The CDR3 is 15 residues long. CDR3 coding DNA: TGTGCCAGCAGGGGGACAGGGACCCCGACCGGGGAGCTGTTTTTT. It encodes CASRGTGTPTGELFF.

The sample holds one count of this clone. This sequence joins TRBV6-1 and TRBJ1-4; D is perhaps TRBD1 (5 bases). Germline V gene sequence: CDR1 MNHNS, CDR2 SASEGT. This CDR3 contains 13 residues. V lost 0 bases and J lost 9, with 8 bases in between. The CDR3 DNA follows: TGTGCCAGCAGTGAAGCCCCGGGGCAAAAACTGTTTTTT. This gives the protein CASSEAPGQKLFF.

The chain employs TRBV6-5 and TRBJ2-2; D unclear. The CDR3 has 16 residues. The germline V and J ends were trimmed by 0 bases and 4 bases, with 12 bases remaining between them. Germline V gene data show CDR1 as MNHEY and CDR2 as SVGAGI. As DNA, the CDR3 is TGTGCCAGCAGTTACTCGTACGGACCTCTCACCGGGGAGCTGTTTTTT. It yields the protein CASSYSYGPLTGELFF.

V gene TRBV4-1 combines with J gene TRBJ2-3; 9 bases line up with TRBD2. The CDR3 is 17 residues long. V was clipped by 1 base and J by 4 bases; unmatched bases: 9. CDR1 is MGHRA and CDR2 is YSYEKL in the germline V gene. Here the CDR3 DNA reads TGCGCCAGCAGCCAAGTGGTAGCGGGAGATAACGCAGATACGCAGTATTTT. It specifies CASSQVVAGDNADTQYF.

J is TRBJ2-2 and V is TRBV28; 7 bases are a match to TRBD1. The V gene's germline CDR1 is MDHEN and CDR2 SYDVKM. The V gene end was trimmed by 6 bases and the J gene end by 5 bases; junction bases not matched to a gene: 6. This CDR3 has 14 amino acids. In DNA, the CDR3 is TGTGCCAGCAGACAGGGGTGGAAAACCGGGGAGCTGTTTTTT. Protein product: CASRQGWKTGELFF.

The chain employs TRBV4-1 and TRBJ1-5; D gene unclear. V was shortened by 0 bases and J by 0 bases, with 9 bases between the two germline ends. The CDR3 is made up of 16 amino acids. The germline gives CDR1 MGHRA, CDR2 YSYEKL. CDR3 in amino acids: CASSQETWGSNQPQHF. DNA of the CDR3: TGCGCCAGCAGCCAAGAAACTTGGGGTAGCAATCAGCCCCAGCATTTT.

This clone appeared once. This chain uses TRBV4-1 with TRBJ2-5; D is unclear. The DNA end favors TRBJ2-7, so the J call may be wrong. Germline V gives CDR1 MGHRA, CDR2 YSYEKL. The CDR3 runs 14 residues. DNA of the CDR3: TGCGCCAGCAGCCGTTCAGACAACTCCTACGAGCAGTACTTC. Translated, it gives CASSRSDNSYEQYF.

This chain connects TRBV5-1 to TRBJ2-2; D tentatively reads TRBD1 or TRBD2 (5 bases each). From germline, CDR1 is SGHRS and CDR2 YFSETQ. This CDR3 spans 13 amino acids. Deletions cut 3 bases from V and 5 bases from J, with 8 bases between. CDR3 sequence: CASSWGRTGELFF. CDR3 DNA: TGCGCCAGCAGCTGGGGACGGACCGGGGAGCTGTTTTTT. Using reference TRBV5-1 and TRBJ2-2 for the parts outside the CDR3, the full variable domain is KAGVTQTPRYLIKTRGQQVTLSCSPISGHRSVSWYQQTPGQGLQFLFEYFSETQRNKGNFPGRFSGRQFSNSRSEMNVSTLELGDSALYLCASSWGRTGELFFGEGSRLTVL.

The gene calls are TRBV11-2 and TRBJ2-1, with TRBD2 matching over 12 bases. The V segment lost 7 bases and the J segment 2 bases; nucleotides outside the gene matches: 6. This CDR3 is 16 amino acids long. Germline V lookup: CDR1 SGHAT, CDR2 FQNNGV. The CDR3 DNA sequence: TGTGCCAGCACCTTCGGGACTAGCGGGCCCTACAATGAGCAGTTCTTC. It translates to CASTFGTSGPYNEQFF. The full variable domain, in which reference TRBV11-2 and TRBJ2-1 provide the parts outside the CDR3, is EAGVAQSPRYKIIEKRQSVAFWCNPISGHATLYWYQQILGQGPKLLIQFQNNGVVDDSQLPKDRFSAERLKGVDSTLKIQPAKLEDSAVYLCASTFGTSGPYNEQFFGPGTRLTVL.

In DNA, the CDR3 is TGTGCCAGCAGTACAGGACAGGGGTCGGGCTCCTACGAGCAGTACTTC. Its protein product is CASSTGQGSGSYEQYF. V is TRBV27 and J is TRBJ2-7; 9 bases fit TRBD1. This CDR3 region has 16 residues. Germline loops: CDR1 MNHEY, CDR2 SMNVEV (reference sequence). J gave up 0 bases and V 5 bases, and 8 bases lay outside the gene matches.

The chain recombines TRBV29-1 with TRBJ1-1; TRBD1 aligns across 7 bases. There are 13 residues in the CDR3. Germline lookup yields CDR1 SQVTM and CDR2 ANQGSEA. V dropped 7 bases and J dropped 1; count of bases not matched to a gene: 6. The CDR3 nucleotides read TGCAGCGCCTCTGGGACAGAGAACACTGAAGCTTTCTTT. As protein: CSASGTENTEAFF.

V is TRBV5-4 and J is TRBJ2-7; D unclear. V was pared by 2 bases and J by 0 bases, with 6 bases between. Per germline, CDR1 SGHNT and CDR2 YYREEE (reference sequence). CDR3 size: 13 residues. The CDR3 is CASSFPSSYEQYF. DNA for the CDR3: TGTGCCAGCAGCTTTCCTAGCTCCTACGAGCAGTACTTC.

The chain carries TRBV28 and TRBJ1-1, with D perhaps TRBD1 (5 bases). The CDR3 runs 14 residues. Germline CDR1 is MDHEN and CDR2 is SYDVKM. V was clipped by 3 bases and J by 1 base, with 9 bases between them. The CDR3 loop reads CASSFFGGNTEAFF. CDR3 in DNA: TGTGCCAGCAGTTTTTTTGGGGGGAACACTGAAGCTTTCTTT.

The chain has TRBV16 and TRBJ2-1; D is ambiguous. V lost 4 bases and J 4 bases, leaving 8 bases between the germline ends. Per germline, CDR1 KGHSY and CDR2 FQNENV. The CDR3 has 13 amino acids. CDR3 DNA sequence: TGTGCCAGCAGCCGGACGGTTTACAATGAGCAGTTCTTC. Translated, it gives CASSRTVYNEQFF.

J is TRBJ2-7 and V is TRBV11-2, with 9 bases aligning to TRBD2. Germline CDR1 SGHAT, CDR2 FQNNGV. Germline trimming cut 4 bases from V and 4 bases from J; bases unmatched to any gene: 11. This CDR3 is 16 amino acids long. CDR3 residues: CASSSHAETSGYEQYF. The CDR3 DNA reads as TGTGCCAGCAGCTCCCATGCCGAGACTAGCGGATACGAGCAGTACTTC. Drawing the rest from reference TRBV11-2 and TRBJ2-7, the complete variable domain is EAGVAQSPRYKIIEKRQSVAFWCNPISGHATLYWYQQILGQGPKLLIQFQNNGVVDDSQLPKDRFSAERLKGVDSTLKIQPAKLEDSAVYLCASSSHAETSGYEQYFGPGTRLTVT.